The T cell receptor beta chain under discussion was sequenced for a study of blood T cell repertoires in COVID-19. In the study overall: Donors in the United States, Italy and Spain gave samples during acute or convalescent COVID-19. Sources were T cells, B-cell-depleted T cells, or PBMCs; the material itself was cDNA or gDNA.

This clone has more than one count but fewer than ten. V lost 10 bases and J lost 1; bases outside the gene matches: 4. The CDR3 extends over 13 amino acids. In germline, CDR1 is LNHDA, CDR2 SQIVND (reference sequence). Original processing notes: Reference gene primer amplification in the assay estimated nucleated cell counts. Profiled with immunoSEQ multiplex PCR; TCRdb holds only in-frame clones, not every one. For V, J and clone size, that table is used; D and trimming come from the DNA. The table lists some 60,000 clones, around 70% of them singletons. The J gene is TRBJ1-5, the V gene TRBV19; 7 bases are a match to TRBD1. This clonotype originated in a woman aged 50 to 65 with active or convalescent COVID-19. The sequencing sample was made of peripheral blood. CDR3: CATRGQSNQPQHF. CDR3 nucleotide sequence: TGTGCCACCAGGGGACAGAGCAATCAGCCCCAGCATTTT.